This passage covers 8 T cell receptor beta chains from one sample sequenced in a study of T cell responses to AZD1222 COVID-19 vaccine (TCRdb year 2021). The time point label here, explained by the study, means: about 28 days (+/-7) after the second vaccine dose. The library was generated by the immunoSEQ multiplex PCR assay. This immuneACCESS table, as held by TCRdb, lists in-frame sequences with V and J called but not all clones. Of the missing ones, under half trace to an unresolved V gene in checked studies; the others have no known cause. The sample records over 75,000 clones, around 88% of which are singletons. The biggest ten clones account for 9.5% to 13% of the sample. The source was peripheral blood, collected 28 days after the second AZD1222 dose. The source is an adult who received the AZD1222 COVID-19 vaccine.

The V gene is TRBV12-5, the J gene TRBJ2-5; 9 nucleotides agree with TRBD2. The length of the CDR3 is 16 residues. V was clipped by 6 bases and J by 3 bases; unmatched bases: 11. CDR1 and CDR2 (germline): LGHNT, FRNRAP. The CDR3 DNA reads TGTGCTAGTGGGCCGGGACTAGCAAATTCTAAAGAGACCCAGTACTTC. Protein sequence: CASGPGLANSKETQYF.

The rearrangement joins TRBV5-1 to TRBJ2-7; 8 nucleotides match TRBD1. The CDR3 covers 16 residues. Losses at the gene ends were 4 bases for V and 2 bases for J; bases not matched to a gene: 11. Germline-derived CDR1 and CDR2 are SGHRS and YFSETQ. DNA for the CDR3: TGCGCCAGCAGCCTGGAGGGACAGGCAGCAGCCTACGAGCAGTACTTC. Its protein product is CASSLEGQAAAYEQYF.

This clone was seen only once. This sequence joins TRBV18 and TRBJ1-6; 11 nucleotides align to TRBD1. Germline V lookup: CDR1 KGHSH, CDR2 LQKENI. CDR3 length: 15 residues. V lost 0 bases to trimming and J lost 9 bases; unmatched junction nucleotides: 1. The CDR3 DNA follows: TGTGCCAGCTCACCACCGGGACAGGGGGGTTCACCCCTCCACTTT. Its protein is CASSPPGQGGSPLHF. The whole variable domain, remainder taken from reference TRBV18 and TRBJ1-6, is NAGVMQNPRHLVRRRGQEARLRCSPMKGHSHVYWYRQLPEEGLKFMVYLQKENIIDESGMPKERFSAEFPKEGPSILRIQQVVRGDSAAYFCASSPPGQGGSPLHFGNGTRLTVT.

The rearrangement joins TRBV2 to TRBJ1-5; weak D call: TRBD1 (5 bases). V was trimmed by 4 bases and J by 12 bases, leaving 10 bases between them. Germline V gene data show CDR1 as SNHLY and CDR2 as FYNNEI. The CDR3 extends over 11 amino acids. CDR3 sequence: CASSGVGRQHF. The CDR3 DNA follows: TGTGCCAGCAGTGGTGTGGGGCGCCAGCATTTT.

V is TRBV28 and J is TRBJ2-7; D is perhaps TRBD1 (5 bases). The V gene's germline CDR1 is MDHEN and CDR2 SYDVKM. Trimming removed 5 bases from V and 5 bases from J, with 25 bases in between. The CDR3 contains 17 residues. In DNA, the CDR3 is TGTGCCAGCAGTCCAGGCGCGACAGTTAGAGACCGTGACGAGCAGTACTTC. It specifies CASSPGATVRDRDEQYF. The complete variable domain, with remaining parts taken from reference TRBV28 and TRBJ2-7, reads DVKVTQSSRYLVKRTGEKVFLECVQDMDHENMFWYRQDPGLGLRLIYFSYDVKMKEKGDIPEGYSVSREKKERFSLILESASTNQTSMYLCASSPGATVRDRDEQYFGPGTRLTVT.

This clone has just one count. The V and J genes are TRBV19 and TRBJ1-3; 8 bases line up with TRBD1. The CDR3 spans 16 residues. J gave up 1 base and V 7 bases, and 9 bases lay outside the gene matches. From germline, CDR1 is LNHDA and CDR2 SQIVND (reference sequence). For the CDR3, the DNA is TGTGCCAGTAATCGGGACAGGCCCGGGTCTGGAAACACCATATATTTT. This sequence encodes CASNRDRPGSGNTIYF. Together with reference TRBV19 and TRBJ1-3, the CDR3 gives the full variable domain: DGGITQSPKYLFRKEGQNVTLSCEQNLNHDAMYWYRQDPGQGLRLIYYSQIVNDFQKGDIAEGYSVSREKKESFPLTVTSAQKNPTAFYLCASNRDRPGSGNTIYFGEGSWLTVV.

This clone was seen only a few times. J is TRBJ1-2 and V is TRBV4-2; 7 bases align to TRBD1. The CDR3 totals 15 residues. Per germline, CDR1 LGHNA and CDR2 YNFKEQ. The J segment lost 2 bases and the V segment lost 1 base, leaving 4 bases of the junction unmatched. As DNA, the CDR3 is TGTGCCAGCAGCCAAGGACAGGGCGAAAACTATGGCTACACCTTC. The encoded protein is CASSQGQGENYGYTF.

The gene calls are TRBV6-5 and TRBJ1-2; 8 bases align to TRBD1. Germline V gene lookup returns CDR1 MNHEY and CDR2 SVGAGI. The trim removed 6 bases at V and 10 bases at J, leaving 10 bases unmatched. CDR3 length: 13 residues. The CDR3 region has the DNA TGTGCCAGCAGCAAGGACAGGGAAGGAGACTACACCTTC. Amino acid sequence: CASSKDREGDYTF.